These 6 T cell receptor beta chains originate from one sample sequenced in a study of blood T cell repertoires in COVID-19. Sequencing was performed with immunoSEQ multiplex PCR; in TCRdb, only in-frame clones are kept and a portion is missing. The sample shows more than 300,000 clones, 88% of them seen only once. Sequencing used PBMCs or T cells enriched from blood (not recorded which). These receptors all come from a woman aged 18-35 years who had recovered from COVID-19.

This chain uses TRBV3-1 (or the pseudogene TRBV3-2) with TRBJ1-6, with a tentative D call TRBD1 (5 bases). Germline CDR1 is LGHDT and CDR2 is YNNKEL (reference sequence). Trimming cost V 0 bases and J 7 bases, with 16 bases left between them. The CDR3 covers 17 residues. CDR3 DNA: TGTGCCAGCAGCCAAGACTGGACGGCACGGGGGAATTCACCCCTCCACTTT. This sequence encodes CASSQDWTARGNSPLHF.

V is TRBV7-3 and J is TRBJ2-7; 8 nucleotides match TRBD1. Per the germline V gene, CDR1 is SGHTA and CDR2 is FQGTGA. This CDR3 is built from 15 residues. The V gene end was trimmed by 4 bases and the J gene end by 2 bases; junction bases not matched to a gene: 7. The CDR3 nucleotides are TGTGCCAGCAGCTCCTCAGGGGGCCCGACCTACGAGCAGTACTTC. It is translated as CASSSSGGPTYEQYF.

This chain connects TRBV2 to TRBJ1-5; TRBD1 matches at 10 bases. Germline assignment: CDR1 SNHLY and CDR2 FYNNEI. Trimming removed 4 bases from V and 1 base from J; junction bases left unmatched: 1. This CDR3 region has 15 residues. The chain's CDR3 is CASSGDRGSNQPQHF. CDR3 coding DNA: TGTGCCAGCAGTGGGGACAGGGGCAGCAATCAGCCCCAGCATTTT.

The chain joins TRBV9 to TRBJ2-5, with 8 bases that match TRBD2. This CDR3 comprises 14 residues. Trimming removed 4 bases from V and 8 bases from J; junction bases left unmatched: 10. Germline-derived CDR1 and CDR2 are SGDLS and YYNGEE. The DNA of the CDR3 is TGTGCCAGCAGCCCCGGGGGGGGACAATACACCCAGTACTTC. This translates into CASSPGGGQYTQYF.

This chain's CDR3 is CASSPGNGQFTSSPLHF. The DNA of the CDR3 is TGTGCCAGCAGCCCCGGAAACGGACAGTTTACCTCTTCACCCCTCCACTTT. This chain links TRBV7-9 with TRBJ1-6, with a tentative D call TRBD1 (6 bases). Germline V CDR1 and CDR2: SEHNR, FQNEAQ (reference sequence). Trimming removed 5 bases from V and 9 bases from J, with 23 bases in between. This CDR3 is built from 17 residues.

The chain uses TRBV3-1 (or the pseudogene TRBV3-2) and TRBJ2-3; 7 bases are a match to TRBD2. V shed 4 bases and J 7 bases; nucleotides not matched to a gene: 8. CDR3 length: 14 amino acids. CDR1 and CDR2 (germline): LGHDT, YNNKEL (reference sequence). Here the CDR3 DNA reads TGTGCCAGCAGCCCGGGACTATCCGCCTATACGCAGTATTTT. Its protein is CASSPGLSAYTQYF.